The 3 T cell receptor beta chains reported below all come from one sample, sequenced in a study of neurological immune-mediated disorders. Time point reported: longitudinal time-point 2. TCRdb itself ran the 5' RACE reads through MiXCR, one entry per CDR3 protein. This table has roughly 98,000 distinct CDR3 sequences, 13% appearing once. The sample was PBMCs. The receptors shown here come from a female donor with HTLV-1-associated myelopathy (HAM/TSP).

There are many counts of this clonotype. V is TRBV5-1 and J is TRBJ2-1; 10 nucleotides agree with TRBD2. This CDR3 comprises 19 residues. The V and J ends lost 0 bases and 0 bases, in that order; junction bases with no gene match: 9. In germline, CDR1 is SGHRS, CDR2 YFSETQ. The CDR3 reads CASSLGSGGSMSSYNEQFF. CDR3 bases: TGCGCCAGCAGCTTGGGTAGCGGGGGGTCCATGAGCTCCTACAATGAGCAGTTCTTC.

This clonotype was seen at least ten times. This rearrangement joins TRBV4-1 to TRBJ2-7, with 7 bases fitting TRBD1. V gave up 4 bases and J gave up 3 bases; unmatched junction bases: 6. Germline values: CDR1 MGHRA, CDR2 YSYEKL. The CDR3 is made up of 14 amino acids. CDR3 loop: CASSPQGQLYEQYF. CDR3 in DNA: TGCGCCAGCAGCCCACAGGGACAGCTCTACGAGCAGTACTTC.

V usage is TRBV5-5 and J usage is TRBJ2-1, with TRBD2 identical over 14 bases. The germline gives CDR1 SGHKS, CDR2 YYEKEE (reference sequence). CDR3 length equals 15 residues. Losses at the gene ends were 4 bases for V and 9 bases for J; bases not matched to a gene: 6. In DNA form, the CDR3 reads TGTGCCAGCAGCAGACTAGCGGGGGGGGAAGGTGAGCAGTTCTTC. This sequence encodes CASSRLAGGEGEQFF.